This T cell receptor beta chain appears in the sequencing data of a study of radiation and T cells in renal cell carcinoma. Time point here: blood 4 weeks post-SBRT, at nephrectomy. Treatment denoted: 15 Gy SBRT to primary tumor, nephrectomy 4 weeks later. Trimming took off 5 bases at V and 6 bases at J, with 15 bases between the two ends. The CDR3 extends over 13 amino acids. CDR1 SGHRS and CDR2 YFSETQ come from the germline V gene. Profiled with immunoSEQ multiplex PCR; TCRdb holds only in-frame clones, not every one. The sample shows 25,000 to 40,000 clones, roughly 80% of them seen only once. This sequence was found in a man aged 60 to 69 with renal cell carcinoma. Specimen: blood, collected from a patient whose treatment included radiotherapy and nephrectomy. The chain carries TRBV5-1 and TRBJ2-7; TRBD2 is a possible D gene (5 bases). The CDR3 nucleotides read TGCGCCAGCAGGCCACTAGTCTCATCCGAGCAGTACTTC. This translates into CASRPLVSSEQYF.